The rows below give T cell receptor beta chains drawn from one sample of a study of control samples from healthy donors and cancer patients. The assay was immunoSEQ multiplex PCR, and TCRdb's table has in-frame clones only and misses some. The sample shows tens of thousands of clones, approximately 90% of them seen only once. The sequencing sample was made of PBMCs. Receptors originate from a man aged 25 to 40 with colorectal cancer. Both conserved end residues are part of each CDR3. A D gene is named only where the DNA matches it firmly. Not all rows give a size; the values are once, few, many and, for expanded clones, a class.

j_gene: TRBJ2-1; abundance: .; v_gene: TRBV9; d_gene: TRBD1; CDR3nt: TGTGCCAGCAGCGGGACAGGGGAATTCAACAATGAGCAGTTCTTC; CDR3aa: CASSGTGEFNNEQFF
j_gene: TRBJ2-1; abundance: .; v_gene: TRBV6-6; d_gene: .; CDR3nt: TGTGCCAGCAGTTACAGTGGGGATGAGCAGTTCTTC; CDR3aa: CASSYSGDEQFF
j_gene: TRBJ1-4; abundance: .; v_gene: TRBV7-2; d_gene: .; CDR3nt: TGTGCCAGCAGCTCTAGTGGTATGGGGCAGGAAAAACTGTTTTTT; CDR3aa: CASSSSGMGQEKLFF
j_gene: TRBJ2-5; abundance: .; v_gene: TRBV6-2/TRBV6-3; d_gene: .; CDR3nt: TGTGCCAGCAGTCCCCGCTCCGTTGGCGGGGCGGAGACCCAGTACTTC; CDR3aa: CASSPRSVGGAETQYF
j_gene: TRBJ1-4; abundance: .; v_gene: TRBV7-7; d_gene: TRBD1; CDR3nt: TGTGCCAGCAGCTTACTCTACGGGACAGGGAGAAAACTGTTTTTT; CDR3aa: CASSLLYGTGRKLFF
j_gene: TRBJ2-1; abundance: .; v_gene: TRBV18; d_gene: .; CDR3nt: TGTGCCAGCTCACCACCTGGGAGGACGGAGCAGTTCTTC; CDR3aa: CASSPPGRTEQFF
j_gene: TRBJ1-1; abundance: .; v_gene: TRBV14; d_gene: .; CDR3nt: TGTGCCAGCAGCCAAACGACAGGATCCACTGAAGCTTTCTTT; CDR3aa: CASSQTTGSTEAFF
j_gene: TRBJ2-1; abundance: .; v_gene: TRBV7-2; d_gene: .; CDR3nt: TGTGCCAGCAGCTTACAGGCCGCTACCTCCTACAATGAGCAGTTCTTC; CDR3aa: CASSLQAATSYNEQFF
j_gene: TRBJ2-2; abundance: .; v_gene: TRBV6-5; d_gene: .; CDR3nt: TGTGCCAGCAGCGCCGGGACAAACACCGGGGAGCTGTTTTTT; CDR3aa: CASSAGTNTGELFF
j_gene: TRBJ2-1; abundance: .; v_gene: TRBV9; d_gene: .; CDR3nt: TGTGCCAGCAGCGTAGCGCCCCCTCTGGACAAGACCTACAATGAGCAGTTCTTC; CDR3aa: CASSVAPPLDKTYNEQFF
j_gene: TRBJ2-3; abundance: .; v_gene: TRBV5-5; d_gene: TRBD1; CDR3nt: TGTGCCAGCAGCCCGCTTACAGGGGGGTACACAGATACGCAGTATTTT; CDR3aa: CASSPLTGGYTDTQYF
j_gene: TRBJ1-5; abundance: .; v_gene: TRBV19; d_gene: .; CDR3nt: TGTGCCAGTATGGAGGCAGGGTCTTATCAGCCCCAGCATTTT; CDR3aa: CASMEAGSYQPQHF
j_gene: TRBJ2-1; abundance: .; v_gene: TRBV24-1; d_gene: .; CDR3nt: TGTGCCACCCAGGGTGGGGGACACCTTTACAATGAGCAGTTCTTC; CDR3aa: CATQGGGHLYNEQFF
j_gene: TRBJ2-7; abundance: .; v_gene: TRBV11-2; d_gene: .; CDR3nt: TGTGCCAGCAGCTTAGTTACCTCCTACGAGCAGTACTTC; CDR3aa: CASSLVTSYEQYF
j_gene: TRBJ2-1; abundance: .; v_gene: TRBV6-6; d_gene: .; CDR3nt: TGTGCCAGCAGTTACTCGCCGGGGGCGGACAATGAGCAGTTCTTC; CDR3aa: CASSYSPGADNEQFF
j_gene: TRBJ1-2; abundance: .; v_gene: TRBV5-4; d_gene: TRBD1; CDR3nt: TGTGCCAGCAGCGCGTGGGGACAGACCTACTATGGCTACACCTTC; CDR3aa: CASSAWGQTYYGYTF
j_gene: TRBJ2-7; abundance: .; v_gene: TRBV18; d_gene: .; CDR3nt: TGTGCCAGCTCACCAAGCTCCTACGAGCAGTACTTC; CDR3aa: CASSPSSYEQYF
j_gene: TRBJ1-2; abundance: once; v_gene: TRBV7-9; d_gene: TRBD1; CDR3nt: TGTGCCAGCAGCTTAGCGGGACACATCACAGGGGGCTATGGCTACACCTTC; CDR3aa: CASSLAGHITGGYGYTF
j_gene: TRBJ2-2; abundance: .; v_gene: TRBV11-2; d_gene: TRBD1; CDR3nt: TGTGCCAGCAGCTACGGACAGGAAGTGTTGAACACCGGGGAGCTGTTTTTT; CDR3aa: CASSYGQEVLNTGELFF
j_gene: TRBJ2-2; abundance: .; v_gene: TRBV7-2; d_gene: .; CDR3nt: TGTGCCAGCAGCCTTACTACCGGGATGAACACCGGGGAGCTGTTTTTT; CDR3aa: CASSLTTGMNTGELFF
j_gene: TRBJ2-3; abundance: .; v_gene: TRBV29-1; d_gene: TRBD2; CDR3nt: TGCAGCGTTTCCATAGCGGGGACGACAGATACGCAGTATTTT; CDR3aa: CSVSIAGTTDTQYF
j_gene: TRBJ1-6; abundance: .; v_gene: TRBV19; d_gene: .; CDR3nt: TGTGCCAGTCATCAAGGGAAAAATAATTCACCCCTCCACTTT; CDR3aa: CASHQGKNNSPLHF
j_gene: TRBJ1-6; abundance: .; v_gene: TRBV11-3; d_gene: .; CDR3nt: TGTGCCAGCAGCTTATGTCACAGGGTAAGGTCACCCCTCCACTTT; CDR3aa: CASSLCHRVRSPLHF
j_gene: TRBJ1-1; abundance: .; v_gene: TRBV6-5; d_gene: .; CDR3nt: TGTGCCAGCAGGAGGACAAGTTTTATCGACACTGAAGCTTTCTTT; CDR3aa: CASRRTSFIDTEAFF
j_gene: TRBJ2-3; abundance: .; v_gene: TRBV21-1; d_gene: .; CDR3nt: TGTGCCAGCAGCAAAGATACTAGCGGGGGTCAGAGAGGCACAGATACGCAGTATTTT; CDR3aa: CASSKDTSGGQRGTDTQYF
j_gene: TRBJ2-3; abundance: .; v_gene: TRBV10-1; d_gene: .; CDR3nt: TGCGCCAGCAGTGACCTTCCACCGCCAGATACGCAGTATTTT; CDR3aa: CASSDLPPPDTQYF
j_gene: TRBJ1-1; abundance: once; v_gene: TRBV12-3/TRBV12-4; d_gene: .; CDR3nt: TGTGCCAGCAGTTTAACCGGTACTGAAGCTTTCTTT; CDR3aa: CASSLTGTEAFF
j_gene: TRBJ1-2; abundance: .; v_gene: TRBV24-1; d_gene: TRBD1; CDR3nt: TGTGCCACCAGTGATTTCACAGGGGGCGATGGGGGCTACACCTTC; CDR3aa: CATSDFTGGDGGYTF
j_gene: TRBJ2-7; abundance: .; v_gene: TRBV7-9; d_gene: TRBD1; CDR3nt: TGTGCCAGCAGCTTACTCGGGACGGGACAGGGGGCACCTATCTACGAGCAGTACTTC; CDR3aa: CASSLLGTGQGAPIYEQYF
j_gene: TRBJ1-4; abundance: .; v_gene: TRBV7-9; d_gene: .; CDR3nt: TGTGCCAGCAGCTTCCCTCCTGGGGAACTGTTTTTT; CDR3aa: CASSFPPGELFF
j_gene: TRBJ1-2; abundance: .; v_gene: TRBV5-1; d_gene: .; CDR3nt: TGCGCCAGCAGCTTGGAGCTTAAGGGCTACACCTTC; CDR3aa: CASSLELKGYTF
j_gene: TRBJ1-6; abundance: .; v_gene: TRBV19; d_gene: TRBD1; CDR3nt: TGTGCCAGTAGTAGGGGACAGGGGGATAATTCACCCCTCCACTTT; CDR3aa: CASSRGQGDNSPLHF
j_gene: TRBJ1-2; abundance: .; v_gene: TRBV11-2; d_gene: .; CDR3nt: TGTGCCAGCAGTAAGGGGAACTATGGCTACACCTTC; CDR3aa: CASSKGNYGYTF
j_gene: TRBJ1-2; abundance: .; v_gene: TRBV19; d_gene: TRBD1; CDR3nt: TGTGCCAGTAGTATAGCAGGGACAGGGGATGGCTACACCTTC; CDR3aa: CASSIAGTGDGYTF
j_gene: TRBJ1-3; abundance: few; v_gene: TRBV3-1/TRBV3-2; d_gene: .; CDR3nt: TGTGCCAGCAGCCGACCCAGCGGCTCTGGAAACACCATATATTTT; CDR3aa: CASSRPSGSGNTIYF
j_gene: TRBJ2-1; abundance: .; v_gene: TRBV5-6; d_gene: TRBD2; CDR3nt: TGTGCCAGCAGCTCAAACACACCGGGACTAGCGGTCTATGAGCAGTTCTTC; CDR3aa: CASSSNTPGLAVYEQFF
j_gene: TRBJ1-4; abundance: .; v_gene: TRBV7-9; d_gene: TRBD1; CDR3nt: TGTGCCAGCAGCAACCGACAGGGGGCTGCTAATGAAAAACTGTTTTTT; CDR3aa: CASSNRQGAANEKLFF
j_gene: TRBJ1-2; abundance: .; v_gene: TRBV4-1; d_gene: .; CDR3nt: TGCGCCAGCAGCCAAGAAGGCAGGACAGCTAACTATGGCTACACCTTC; CDR3aa: CASSQEGRTANYGYTF
j_gene: TRBJ2-6; abundance: .; v_gene: TRBV18; d_gene: .; CDR3nt: TGTGCCAGCTCACCACGGATGGGGGACTCTGGGGCCAACGTCCTGACTTTC; CDR3aa: CASSPRMGDSGANVLTF
j_gene: TRBJ2-1; abundance: .; v_gene: TRBV5-1; d_gene: TRBD2; CDR3nt: TGCGCCAGCAGCTTGGAACTAGCGGGGGGGCTTGGGCAGTTCTTC; CDR3aa: CASSLELAGGLGQFF
j_gene: TRBJ2-6; abundance: .; v_gene: TRBV18; d_gene: TRBD2; CDR3nt: TGTGCCAGCTCACCACCGGGGGGGTCTGGGGCCAACGTCCTGACTTTC; CDR3aa: CASSPPGGSGANVLTF
j_gene: TRBJ2-1; abundance: .; v_gene: TRBV27; d_gene: .; CDR3nt: TGTGCCAGCAGTTCGGGACCTAATGAGCAGTTCTTC; CDR3aa: CASSSGPNEQFF
j_gene: TRBJ2-7; abundance: .; v_gene: TRBV19; d_gene: .; CDR3nt: TGTGCTTCACGCGGGACTCGAGCCTACGAGCAGTACTTC; CDR3aa: CASRGTRAYEQYF
j_gene: TRBJ2-1; abundance: .; v_gene: TRBV11-3; d_gene: .; CDR3nt: TGTGCCAGCAGCTTAGCGCCAGGGCAATACAATGAGCAGTTCTTC; CDR3aa: CASSLAPGQYNEQFF
j_gene: TRBJ1-5; abundance: .; v_gene: TRBV4-2; d_gene: .; CDR3nt: TGTGCCAGCAGCCCCAGGGATCAGCCCCAGCATTTT; CDR3aa: CASSPRDQPQHF
j_gene: TRBJ2-1; abundance: .; v_gene: TRBV10-1; d_gene: .; CDR3nt: TGCGCCAGCAGTGAGTCTGGGGGGGGGCCCCGCGAGCAGTTCTTC; CDR3aa: CASSESGGGPREQFF
j_gene: TRBJ1-5; abundance: .; v_gene: TRBV5-4; d_gene: TRBD1; CDR3nt: TGTGCCAGCAGCAAATCCGGGACAGACGATTATAGCAATCAGCCCCAGCATTTT; CDR3aa: CASSKSGTDDYSNQPQHF
j_gene: TRBJ2-5; abundance: once; v_gene: TRBV4-3; d_gene: TRBD1; CDR3nt: TGCGCCAGCAGCCAAGATGGACAGGGGAGGTGGGCCCAGTACTTC; CDR3aa: CASSQDGQGRWAQYF
j_gene: TRBJ1-2; abundance: .; v_gene: TRBV19; d_gene: .; CDR3nt: TGTGCCAGTAGTATAGCCCGGCTTGCAGGTGGCTACACCTTC; CDR3aa: CASSIARLAGGYTF
j_gene: TRBJ2-5; abundance: .; v_gene: TRBV30; d_gene: .; CDR3nt: TGTGCCTGGAGTGTACTGGTACAAGAGACCCAGTACTTC; CDR3aa: CAWSVLVQETQYF
j_gene: TRBJ1-2; abundance: .; v_gene: TRBV18; d_gene: .; CDR3nt: TGTGCCAGCTCCCAACAGGGTTCCTATGGCTACACCTTC; CDR3aa: CASSQQGSYGYTF
j_gene: TRBJ1-6; abundance: .; v_gene: TRBV14; d_gene: TRBD1; CDR3nt: TGTGCCAGCAGCCAAGAGGTCAGGGGGAAATCACCCCTCCACTTT; CDR3aa: CASSQEVRGKSPLHF
j_gene: TRBJ1-2; abundance: once; v_gene: TRBV29-1; d_gene: .; CDR3nt: TGCAGCGTTGGGTTGAGGGGTGATAACTATGGCTACACCTTC; CDR3aa: CSVGLRGDNYGYTF
j_gene: TRBJ2-7; abundance: few; v_gene: TRBV7-9; d_gene: .; CDR3nt: TGTGCCAGCAGCAGGGGCTCATATGGTTACGAGCAGTACTTC; CDR3aa: CASSRGSYGYEQYF
j_gene: TRBJ2-2; abundance: .; v_gene: TRBV19; d_gene: TRBD1; CDR3nt: TGTGCCAGTAGTATAGGAGGACAGGGGGCTTCTAAATCTTCCGGGGAGCTGTTTTTT; CDR3aa: CASSIGGQGASKSSGELFF
j_gene: TRBJ1-2; abundance: few; v_gene: TRBV7-9; d_gene: .; CDR3nt: TGTGCCAGCAGCGTAGGGGGACACCACTATGGCTACACCTTC; CDR3aa: CASSVGGHHYGYTF